One and the same sample provided the 7 T cell receptor beta chains below, sequenced in a study of CD8 T cells in ankylosing spondylitis. Study-level points and caveats: Characteristic of ankylosing spondylitis blood, it appeared, was a TCR beta motif comprising several highly homologous variants.

TCRdb independently ran MiXCR on the 5' RACE reads; one entry per CDR3 protein. Here the sample spans 500,000 to 550,000 distinct CDR3 sequences, approximately 12% being singletons. These receptors are not linked to any known antigen. Source material: blood, either unsorted or a sorted T cell fraction (not recorded which). The receptor set was obtained from a male donor with ankylosing spondylitis.

This rearrangement joins TRBV7-2 to TRBJ2-3; 14 nucleotides match TRBD2. This CDR3 region has 17 residues. V trimming: 6 bases; J trimming: 4 bases; junction bases outside the gene matches: 9. In germline, CDR1 is SGHTA, CDR2 FQGNSA. CDR3 protein: CASRGLGLAGGADTQYF. The CDR3 DNA follows: TGTGCCAGCAGGGGTTTAGGACTAGCGGGAGGAGCAGATACGCAGTATTTT.

This chain joins TRBV5-4 and TRBJ2-3; 12 nucleotides line up with TRBD2. The CDR3 consists of 16 residues. Trimming at V came to 4 bases and at J to 2 bases, leaving 5 bases not matched to a gene. Germline CDR1 reads SGHNT; CDR2 reads YYREEE (reference sequence). The CDR3 reads CASSPGLAGHTDTQYF. CDR3 nucleotide sequence: TGTGCCAGCAGCCCCGGACTAGCGGGGCACACAGATACGCAGTATTTT. The whole variable domain, filled in from reference TRBV5-4 and TRBJ2-3, reads ETGVTQSPTHLIKTRGQQVTLRCSSQSGHNTVSWYQQALGQGPQFIFQYYREEENGRGNFPPRFSGLQFPNYSSELNVNALELDDSALYLCASSPGLAGHTDTQYFGPGTRLTVL.

This clonotype was found a few times. This chain connects TRBV5-5 to TRBJ2-1; D gene unclear. V was cut by 0 bases and J by 4 bases, with 14 bases left in between. CDR1 and CDR2 from the germline V gene are SGHKS and YYEKEE (reference sequence). The CDR3 length is 16 residues. CDR3 DNA: TGTGCCAGCAGCTTGGATCACAGATCAAGTTACAATGAGCAGTTCTTC. This codes for CASSLDHRSSYNEQFF.

This clonotype was counted many times. V usage is TRBV12-3 or TRBV12-4 and J usage is TRBJ1-6; D possibly corresponds to TRBD1 (5 bases). The V and J ends lost 6 bases and 10 bases respectively, with 13 bases between them. CDR3 length equals 13 residues. DNA of the CDR3: TGTGCCAGCAGCCTCGGGACCGGCTCACCCCTCCACTTT. Protein sequence: CASSLGTGSPLHF.

This clonotype was observed a handful of times. This CDR3 reads CASRTGDNGYTF. The CDR3 DNA reads TGTGCCAGCAGGACAGGGGACAATGGCTACACCTTC. The J gene is TRBJ1-2, the V gene TRBV27, with TRBD1 matching over 8 bases. The CDR3 is 12 residues long. The J segment lost 6 bases and the V segment lost 6 bases, leaving 3 bases of the junction unmatched. In germline, CDR1 is MNHEY, CDR2 SMNVEV (reference sequence).

The chain employs TRBV20-1 and TRBJ1-2; 7 nucleotides match TRBD1. Per the germline V gene, CDR1 is DFQATT and CDR2 is SNEGSKA (reference sequence). This CDR3 is built from 12 residues. With 5 bases clipped from V and 8 bases from J, the junction kept 8 bases outside the gene matches. CDR3 region: CSAFQGERGYTF. The CDR3 bases are TGCAGTGCTTTCCAGGGGGAGCGGGGCTACACCTTC.

This clonotype was observed a handful of times. This chain links TRBV29-1 with TRBJ2-3, with 7 positions matching TRBD2. With 2 bases clipped from V and 2 bases from J, the junction kept 7 bases outside the gene matches. Germline V CDR1 and CDR2: SQVTM, ANQGSEA. The CDR3 has 15 residues. The CDR3 reads CSVELGSGTTDTQYF. DNA for the CDR3: TGCAGCGTTGAATTGGGAAGCGGGACCACAGATACGCAGTATTTT.